The clone carrying this T cell receptor (beta chain) was seen more than once but under ten times. Generated by immunoSEQ multiplex PCR, the TCRdb table keeps only in-frame clones and is missing some. The table records more than 45,000 clones, roughly 90% of them present only once. The CDR3 contains 14 residues. Germline CDR1 reads SGHTA; CDR2 reads FQGNSA. V was shortened by 5 bases and J by 8 bases, with 15 bases between the two germline ends. This entry belongs to a study of T cell changes during pregnancy in multiple sclerosis. This sequence was found in a female donor with multiple sclerosis, enrolled in a pregnancy study. Material: CD4+ T cells from peripheral blood mononuclear cells, obtained after pregnancy. The chain uses TRBV7-2 and TRBJ2-2, with a possible D match to TRBD2 (5 bases). The CDR3 DNA is TGTGCCAGCAGCCGGACTCGGATTTCGGGGGAGCTGTTTTTT. It yields the protein CASSRTRISGELFF.